The TCR beta chain under discussion was sequenced for a study of T cell changes during pregnancy in multiple sclerosis. CDR1 is MNHEY, CDR2 SVGAGI, per germline. The CDR3 length is 16 residues. V lost 0 bases to trimming and J lost 0 bases, with 8 bases between them. Assay used: immunoSEQ multiplex PCR; TCRdb lists only in-frame clones, some missing. The sample shows about 120,000 clones, under 95% of them seen only once. The clonotype originates from a female donor with multiple sclerosis, enrolled in a pregnancy study. V is TRBV6-5 and J is TRBJ1-4; D unresolved. The specimen was peripheral blood, collected before pregnancy. The CDR3, as DNA: TGTGCCAGCAGTTACTCCAACACCCCAACTAATGAAAAACTGTTTTTT. It yields the protein CASSYSNTPTNEKLFF.